This TCR beta chain was documented in a study of blood T cell repertoires in COVID-19. Study at large: Samples representing acute and convalescent COVID-19 were sourced from the United States, Italy and Spain.

Participants reported their clinical history, and cohort assignment relied on those reports. Exposed volunteers were people who met a COVID-19 case within 2 weeks before study entry. The V gene end was trimmed by 4 bases and the J gene end by 3 bases; junction bases not matched to a gene: 10. The germline V gene encodes CDR1 MNHEY and CDR2 SVGEGT. The CDR3 covers 17 residues. The authors' processing: By means of reference gene primer amplification, nucleated cell counts were estimated. Produced via immunoSEQ multiplex PCR; TCRdb's table is partial and in-frame only. V and J calls and clone size are as listed in that table; D and trimming were resolved from the DNA. This sample has 110,000 to 150,000 clones, with roughly four fifths found just once.

The chain combines TRBV6-2 or TRBV6-3 with TRBJ2-3; 10 bases are a match to TRBD2. The clonotype was recovered from a woman between 18 and 29 years old who had been exposed to COVID-19. The specimen sequenced was PBMCs or T cells enriched from blood (not recorded which). The CDR3 is CASSSEAGGPRTDTQYF. The CDR3 DNA reads TGTGCCAGCAGTTCCGAAGCGGGAGGGCCCCGGACAGATACGCAGTATTTT.